These 14 T cell receptor beta chains share one sample of origin, sequenced in a study of T cells in Graves' hyperthyroidism and ophthalmopathy. Template material for amplifying TCR beta CDR3 regions consisted of RNA transcripts. The HTBI primer set was used in a first-round RT-PCR of the TCR CDR3. TCRdb independently ran MiXCR on the multiplex PCR reads; one entry per CDR3 protein. This sample yields 600,000 or so distinct CDR3 sequences, of which around 15% are seen a single time; 3.5% to 4% belongs to the top ten. Material for sequencing was blood. Every receptor here comes from a woman aged 25-40 years with Graves' hyperthyroidism.

The sample holds many counts of this clonotype. The chain carries TRBV7-3 and TRBJ2-1; TRBD1 or TRBD2 may be the D gene (5 bases each). Per germline, CDR1 SGHTA and CDR2 FQGTGA. With 2 bases removed from V and 5 bases from J, the gap between germline ends came to 13 bases. The CDR3 length is 15 residues. CDR3 residues: CASSLEGRSDNEQFF. The CDR3 DNA follows: TGTGCCAGCAGCTTAGAGGGACGTTCTGACAATGAGCAGTTCTTC.

The CDR3 DNA reads TGCAGCGTTGTACTAGCGGGAGGGGCTAAAAACATTCAGTACTTC. Its translation is CSVVLAGGAKNIQYF. The chain combines TRBV29-1 with TRBJ2-4; 13 nucleotides match TRBD2. From germline, CDR1 is SQVTM and CDR2 ANQGSEA. J was trimmed by 4 bases and V by 4 bases; bases with no gene match: 4. The CDR3 has 15 amino acids.

Comments on this clonotype: A much more abundant neighbour one base away suggests this may be a read error. The chain couples TRBV20-1 to TRBJ1-2; the D gene is possibly TRBD1 (6 bases). Trimming stripped 5 bases from V and 4 bases from J, with 11 bases between. This CDR3 is built from 12 residues. Germline CDR1 is DFQATT and CDR2 is SNEGSKA (reference sequence). The CDR3 reads CSAHTQGYGYTF. CDR3 nucleotide sequence: TGCAGTGCTCATACACAGGGCTATGGCTACACCTTC.

This clonotype occurred many times. This chain connects TRBV2 to TRBJ2-2, with TRBD1 as a possible D gene (5 bases). The CDR3 runs to 14 residues. Germline V gene data show CDR1 as SNHLY and CDR2 as FYNNEI. V lost 3 bases and J 4 bases, leaving 9 bases between the germline ends. The CDR3 DNA reads TGTGCCAGCAGTGAGGGGCACCGCACCGGGGAGCTGTTTTTT. Translated, it gives CASSEGHRTGELFF. Based on the CDR3 plus reference TRBV2 and TRBJ2-2, the full variable domain is EPEVTQTPSHQVTQMGQEVILRCVPISNHLYFYWYRQILGQKVEFLVSFYNNEISEKSEIFDDQFSVERPDGSNFTLKIRSTKLEDSAMYFCASSEGHRTGELFFGEGSRLTVL.

This clonotype was picked up a small number of times. This chain links TRBV7-2 with TRBJ2-5, with D possibly being TRBD2 (6 bases). The CDR3 is 13 residues long. Trimming removed 5 bases at V and 9 bases at J, with 16 bases between. CDR1 and CDR2 (germline): SGHTA, FQGNSA. The CDR3 region is CASSIGTLAAQYF. For the CDR3, the DNA is TGTGCCAGCAGCATTGGGACTTTAGCGGCCCAGTACTTC.

The rearrangement joins TRBV28 to TRBJ2-2; 9 nucleotides match TRBD1. The J segment lost 4 bases and the V segment lost 4 bases, leaving 7 bases of the junction unmatched. CDR3 size: 16 residues. In germline, CDR1 is MDHEN, CDR2 SYDVKM. CDR3: CASSSSQGAITGELFF. The DNA for the CDR3 is TGTGCCAGCAGTTCATCACAGGGGGCCATCACCGGGGAGCTGTTTTTT.

This clonotype was found many times. The V and J genes are TRBV20-1 and TRBJ1-5; D ambiguous. The CDR3 sequence is 12 residues long. Trimming pared 3 bases from V and 4 bases from J, leaving 7 bases between. In germline, CDR1 is DFQATT, CDR2 SNEGSKA (reference sequence). The CDR3 here is CSARLGNQPQHF. The CDR3 bases are TGCAGTGCTAGGTTGGGGAATCAGCCCCAGCATTTT.

This clonotype came up many times. The chain has TRBV7-8 and TRBJ2-1, with a possible D match to TRBD2 (6 bases). The CDR3 extends over 14 amino acids. Germline-derived CDR1 and CDR2 are SGHVS and FQNEAQ. Between the trimmed V and J ends, which lost 3 bases and 5 bases, there was a span of 11 bases. CDR3 bases: TGTGCCAGCAGCTTTCTCCCTAGCGACAATGAGCAGTTCTTC. It encodes CASSFLPSDNEQFF.

The CDR3 sequence: CASSAQAEGETQYF. The CDR3 region has the DNA TGTGCCAGTAGTGCCCAAGCGGAGGGGGAGACCCAGTACTTC. The chain carries TRBV19 and TRBJ2-5, with a weak D call TRBD2 (6 bases). Germline lookup yields CDR1 LNHDA and CDR2 SQIVND (reference sequence). V lost 5 bases to trimming and J lost 5 bases, with 15 bases between them. This CDR3 has 14 amino acids.

This chain connects TRBV6-1 to TRBJ1-2; 7 nucleotides agree with TRBD1. The V gene end was trimmed by 5 bases and the J gene end by 10 bases; junction bases not matched to a gene: 10. From germline, CDR1 is MNHNS and CDR2 SASEGT. CDR3 size: 13 residues. CDR3: CASSRRQGPDYTF. In nucleotides, the CDR3 is TGTGCCAGCAGTAGGAGACAGGGCCCTGACTACACCTTC.

This clonotype showed up many times. The chain uses TRBV28 and TRBJ2-5; D is uncertain. Germline CDR1 reads MDHEN; CDR2 reads SYDVKM. The CDR3 sequence is 14 residues long. Deletions cut 4 bases from V and 4 bases from J, with 13 bases between. CDR3 sequence (DNA): TGTGCCAGCAGTTCCCCAGCAATGGGAGAGACCCAGTACTTC. The encoded protein is CASSSPAMGETQYF.

This clonotype was counted ten times or more. V usage is TRBV12-3 or TRBV12-4 and J usage is TRBJ2-7; perhaps D is TRBD1 or TRBD2 (5 bases each). CDR3 length: 15 amino acids. Trimming took 4 bases from V and 3 from J, leaving 16 bases between them. CDR3 bases: TGTGCCAGCAGTTCGCCTCTCGGGACCGACTACGAGCAGTACTTC. Translating it yields CASSSPLGTDYEQYF.

Comment on this clonotype: Lacking the conserved final phenylalanine or tryptophan, this CDR3 likely reflects a read error. The chain is built from TRBV9 and TRBJ1-1; D gene unclear. CDR1 and CDR2 from the germline V gene are SGDLS and YYNGEE. The CDR3 spans 13 residues. The ends were cut back, 1 base at V and 4 bases at J, with 8 bases in the middle. This CDR3 is CASSVMATTEAFS. In DNA, the CDR3 is TGTGCCAGCAGCGTAATGGCGACCACTGAAGCTTTCTCT.

The V call is TRBV5-6, the J call TRBJ1-5, with 9 bases matching TRBD1. Trimming cost V 7 bases and J 2 bases; bases outside gene matches: 7. CDR1 is SGHDT, CDR2 YYEEEE, per germline. The CDR3 covers 15 residues. This CDR3 reads CASCSQGARNQPQHF. CDR3 sequence (DNA): TGTGCCAGCTGCTCACAGGGGGCGCGCAATCAGCCCCAGCATTTT.